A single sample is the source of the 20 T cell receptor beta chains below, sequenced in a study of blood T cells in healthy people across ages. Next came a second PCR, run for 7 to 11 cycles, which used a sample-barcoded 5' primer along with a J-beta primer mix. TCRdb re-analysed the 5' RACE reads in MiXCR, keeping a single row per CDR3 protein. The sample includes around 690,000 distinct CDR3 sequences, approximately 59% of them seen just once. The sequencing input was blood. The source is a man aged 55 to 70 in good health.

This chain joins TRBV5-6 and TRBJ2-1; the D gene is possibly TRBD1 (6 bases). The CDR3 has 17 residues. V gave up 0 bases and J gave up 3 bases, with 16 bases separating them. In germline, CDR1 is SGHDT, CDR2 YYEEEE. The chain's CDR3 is CASSLGSFRGFYNEQFF. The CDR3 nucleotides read TGTGCCAGCAGCTTGGGGTCGTTCAGGGGCTTCTACAATGAGCAGTTCTTC.

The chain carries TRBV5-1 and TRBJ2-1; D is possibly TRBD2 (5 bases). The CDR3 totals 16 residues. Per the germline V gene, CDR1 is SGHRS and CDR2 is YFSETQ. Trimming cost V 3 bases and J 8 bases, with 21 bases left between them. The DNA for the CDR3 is TGCGCCAGCAGCTCTTCGGGATCCCCCCGCCCCCATGAGCAGTTCTTC. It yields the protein CASSSSGSPRPHEQFF.

The CDR3 nucleotides read TGCAGCGTTGATGGGACAGGGGGTAGCGGATCCTACAATGAGCAGTTCTTC. It encodes CSVDGTGGSGSYNEQFF. This chain uses TRBV29-1 with TRBJ2-1, with 11 bases that match TRBD1. Germline-derived CDR1 and CDR2 are SQVTM and ANQGSEA. The CDR3 length is 17 residues. V lost 3 bases to trimming and J lost 1 base; unmatched junction nucleotides: 8.

CDR3 nucleotide sequence: TGCAGTGCTCCTAGCGGGGTTGTGGCAGATACGCAGTATTTT. It translates to CSAPSGVVADTQYF. The chain combines TRBV20-1 with TRBJ2-3; 9 bases are shared with TRBD2. V trimming: 5 bases; J trimming: 4 bases; junction bases outside the gene matches: 7. CDR3 length: 14 residues. Germline lookup yields CDR1 DFQATT and CDR2 SNEGSKA (reference sequence).

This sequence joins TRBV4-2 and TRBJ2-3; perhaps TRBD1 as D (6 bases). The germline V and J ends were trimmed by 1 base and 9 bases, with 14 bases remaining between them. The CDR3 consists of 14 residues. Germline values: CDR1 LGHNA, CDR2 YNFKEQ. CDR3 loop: CASSQGGQVDTQYF. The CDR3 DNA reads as TGTGCCAGCAGCCAAGGGGGGCAAGTGGACACGCAGTATTTT.

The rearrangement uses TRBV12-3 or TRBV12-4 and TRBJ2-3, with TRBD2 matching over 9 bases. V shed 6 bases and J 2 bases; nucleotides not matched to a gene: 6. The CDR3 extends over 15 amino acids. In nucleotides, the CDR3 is TGTGCCAGCAGAAGGACTAGCGACCTCACAGATACGCAGTATTTT. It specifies CASRRTSDLTDTQYF.

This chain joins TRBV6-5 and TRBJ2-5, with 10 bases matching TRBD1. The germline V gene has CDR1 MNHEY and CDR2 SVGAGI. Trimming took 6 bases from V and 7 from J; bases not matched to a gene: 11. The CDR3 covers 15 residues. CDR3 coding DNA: TGTGCCAGCAGAAAAATGCCGGGACAGGGGAGGACCCAGTACTTC. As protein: CASRKMPGQGRTQYF.

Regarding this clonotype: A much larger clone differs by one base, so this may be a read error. The CDR3 DNA reads as TGCAGTGCTAGAGATCCGAAAGGACGGGGGGCTGGGGAGACCCAGTACTTC. The encoded protein is CSARDPKGRGAGETQYF. The chain carries TRBV20-1 and TRBJ2-5, with D perhaps TRBD2 (7 bases). Deletions cut 0 bases from V and 5 bases from J, with 22 bases between. Germline V gene sequence: CDR1 DFQATT, CDR2 SNEGSKA (reference sequence). CDR3 length equals 17 residues.

CDR3 amino acids: CASSLSLPETQYF. As DNA, the CDR3 is TGTGCCAGCAGCTTGAGCTTGCCGGAGACCCAGTACTTC. This chain connects TRBV7-2 to TRBJ2-5; D remains unclear. The length of the CDR3 is 13 residues. Deletions cut 3 bases from V and 5 bases from J, with 10 bases between. Germline lookup yields CDR1 SGHTA and CDR2 FQGNSA.

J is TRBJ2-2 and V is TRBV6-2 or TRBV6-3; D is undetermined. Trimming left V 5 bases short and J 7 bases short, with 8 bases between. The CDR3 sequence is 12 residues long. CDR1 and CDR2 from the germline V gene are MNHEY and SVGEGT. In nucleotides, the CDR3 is TGTGCCAGCAGTCACCCGGGCGGGGAGCTGTTTTTT. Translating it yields CASSHPGGELFF.

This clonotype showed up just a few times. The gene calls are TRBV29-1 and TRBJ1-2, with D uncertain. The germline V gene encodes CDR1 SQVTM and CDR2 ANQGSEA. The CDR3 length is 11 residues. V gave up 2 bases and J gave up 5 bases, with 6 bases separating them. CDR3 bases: TGCAGCGTTGAATCAGGTTATGGCTACACCTTC. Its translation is CSVESGYGYTF.

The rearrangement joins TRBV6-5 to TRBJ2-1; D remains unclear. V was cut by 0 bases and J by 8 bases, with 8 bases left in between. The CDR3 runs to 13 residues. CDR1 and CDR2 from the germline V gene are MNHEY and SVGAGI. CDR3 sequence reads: CASSYSVGDEQFF. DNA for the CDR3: TGTGCCAGCAGTTACTCCGTTGGCGATGAGCAGTTCTTC.

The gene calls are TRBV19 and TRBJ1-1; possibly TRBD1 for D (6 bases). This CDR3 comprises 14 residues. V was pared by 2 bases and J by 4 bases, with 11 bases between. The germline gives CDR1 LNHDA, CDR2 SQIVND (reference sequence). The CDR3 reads CASSITGLSTEAFF. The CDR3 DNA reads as TGTGCCAGTAGTATAACAGGGTTAAGCACTGAAGCTTTCTTT.

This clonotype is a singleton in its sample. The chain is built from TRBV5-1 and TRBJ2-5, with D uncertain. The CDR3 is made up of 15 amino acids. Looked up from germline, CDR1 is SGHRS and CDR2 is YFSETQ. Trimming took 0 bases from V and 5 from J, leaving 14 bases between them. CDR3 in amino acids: CASSLERPTWETQYF. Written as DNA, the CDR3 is TGCGCCAGCAGCTTGGAGAGGCCGACCTGGGAGACCCAGTACTTC.

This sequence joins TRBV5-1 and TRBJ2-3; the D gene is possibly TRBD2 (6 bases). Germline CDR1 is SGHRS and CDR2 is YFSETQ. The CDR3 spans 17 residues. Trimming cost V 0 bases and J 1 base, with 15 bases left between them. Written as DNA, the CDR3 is TGCGCCAGCAGCTTGGCCGTGGGCGGCGGGGGCACAGATACGCAGTATTTT. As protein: CASSLAVGGGGTDTQYF.

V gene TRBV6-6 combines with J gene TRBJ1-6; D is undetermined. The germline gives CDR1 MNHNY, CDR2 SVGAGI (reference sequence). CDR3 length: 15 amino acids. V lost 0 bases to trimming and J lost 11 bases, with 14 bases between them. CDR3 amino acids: CASSYSRDLLPPLHF. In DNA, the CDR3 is TGTGCCAGCAGTTACTCCCGGGATCTTCTGCCACCCCTCCACTTT.

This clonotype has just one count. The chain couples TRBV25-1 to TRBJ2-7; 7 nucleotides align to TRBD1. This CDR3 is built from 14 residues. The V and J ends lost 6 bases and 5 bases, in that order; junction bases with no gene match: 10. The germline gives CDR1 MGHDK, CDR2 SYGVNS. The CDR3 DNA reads TGTGCCAGCAGGGGTCCCGGGACAGTCAACGAGCAGTACTTC. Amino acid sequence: CASRGPGTVNEQYF.

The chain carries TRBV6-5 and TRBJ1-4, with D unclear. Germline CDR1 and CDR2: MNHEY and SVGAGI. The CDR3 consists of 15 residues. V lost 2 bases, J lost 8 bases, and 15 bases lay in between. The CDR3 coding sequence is TGTGCCAGCAGTTACGGAGGCGGATCGCGGGAAAAACTGTTTTTT. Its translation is CASSYGGGSREKLFF.

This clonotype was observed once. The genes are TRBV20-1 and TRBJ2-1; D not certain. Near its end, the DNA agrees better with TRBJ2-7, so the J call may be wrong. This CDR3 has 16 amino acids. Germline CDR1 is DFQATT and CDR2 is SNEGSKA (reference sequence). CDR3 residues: CSASPMAYGAYNEQYF. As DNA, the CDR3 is TGCAGTGCTTCTCCTATGGCGTATGGTGCCTACAATGAGCAGTACTTC.

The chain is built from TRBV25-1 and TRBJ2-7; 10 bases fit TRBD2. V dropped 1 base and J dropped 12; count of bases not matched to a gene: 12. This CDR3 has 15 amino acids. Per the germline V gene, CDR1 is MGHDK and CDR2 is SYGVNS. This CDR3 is CASSEWNSGGETRYF. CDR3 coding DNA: TGTGCCAGCAGTGAATGGAACAGCGGGGGGGAGACCCGGTACTTC.